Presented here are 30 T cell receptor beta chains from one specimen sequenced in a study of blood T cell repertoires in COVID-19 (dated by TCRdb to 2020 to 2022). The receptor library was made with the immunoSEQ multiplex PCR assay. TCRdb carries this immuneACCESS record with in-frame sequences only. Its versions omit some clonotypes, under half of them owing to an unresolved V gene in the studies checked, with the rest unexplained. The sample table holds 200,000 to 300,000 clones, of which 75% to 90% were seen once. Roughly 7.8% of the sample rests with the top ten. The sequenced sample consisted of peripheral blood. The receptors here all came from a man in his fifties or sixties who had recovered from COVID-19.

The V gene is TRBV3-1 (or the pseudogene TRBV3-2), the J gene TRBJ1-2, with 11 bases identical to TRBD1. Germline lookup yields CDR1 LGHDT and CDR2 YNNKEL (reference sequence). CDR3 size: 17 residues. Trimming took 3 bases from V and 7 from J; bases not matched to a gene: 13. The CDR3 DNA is TGTGCCAGCAGCCATTTCCGGGACAGGGGGTTTTATGGTGGCTACACCTTC. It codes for CASSHFRDRGFYGGYTF.

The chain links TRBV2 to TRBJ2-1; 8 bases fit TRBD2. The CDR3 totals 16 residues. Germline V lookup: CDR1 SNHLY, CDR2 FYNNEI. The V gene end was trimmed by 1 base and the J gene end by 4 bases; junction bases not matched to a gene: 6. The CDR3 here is CASSEGGGTLYNEQFF. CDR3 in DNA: TGTGCCAGCAGTGAAGGCGGGGGGACTCTGTACAATGAGCAGTTCTTC.

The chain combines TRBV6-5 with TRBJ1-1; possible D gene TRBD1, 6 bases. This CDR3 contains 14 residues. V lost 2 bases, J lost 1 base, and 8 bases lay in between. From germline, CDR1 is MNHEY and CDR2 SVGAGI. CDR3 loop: CASSYDRKNTEAFF. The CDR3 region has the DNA TGTGCCAGCAGTTACGACAGGAAGAACACTGAAGCTTTCTTT.

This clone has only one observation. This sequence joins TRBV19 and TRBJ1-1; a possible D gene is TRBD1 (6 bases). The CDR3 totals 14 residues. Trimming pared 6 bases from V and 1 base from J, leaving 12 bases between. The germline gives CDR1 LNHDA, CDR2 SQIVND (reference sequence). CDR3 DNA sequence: TGTGCCAGTAGCCCACAGGGACCGAACACTGAAGCTTTCTTT. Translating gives CASSPQGPNTEAFF.

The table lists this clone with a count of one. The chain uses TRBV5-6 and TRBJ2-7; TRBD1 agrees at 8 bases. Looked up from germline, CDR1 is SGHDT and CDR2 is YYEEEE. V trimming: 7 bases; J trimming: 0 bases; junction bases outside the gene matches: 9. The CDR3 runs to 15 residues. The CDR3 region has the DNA TGTGCCAGCGGACTACAGGGGGGAAGCTCCTACGAGCAGTACTTC. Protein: CASGLQGGSSYEQYF.

CDR3 nucleotides: TGCGCCAGCAGCGGCCCGACTAGCGGGGGGGCGGCCGGGGAGCTGTTTTTT. Amino acid sequence: CASSGPTSGGAAGELFF. The genes are TRBV5-1 and TRBJ2-2; TRBD2 aligns across 14 bases. V trimming: 4 bases; J trimming: 6 bases; junction bases outside the gene matches: 8. The V gene's germline CDR1 is SGHRS and CDR2 YFSETQ. The CDR3 length is 17 residues.

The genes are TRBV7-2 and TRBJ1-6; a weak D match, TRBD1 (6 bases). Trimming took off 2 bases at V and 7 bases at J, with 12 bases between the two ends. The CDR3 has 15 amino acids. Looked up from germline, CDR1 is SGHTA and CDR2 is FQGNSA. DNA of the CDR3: TGTGCCAGCAGCTTATTAGGTCAGGGGAATTCACCCCTCCACTTT. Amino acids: CASSLLGQGNSPLHF.

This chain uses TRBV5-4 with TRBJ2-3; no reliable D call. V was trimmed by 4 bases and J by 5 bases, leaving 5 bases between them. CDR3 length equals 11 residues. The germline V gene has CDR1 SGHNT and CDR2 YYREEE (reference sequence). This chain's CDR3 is CASSLRDTQYF. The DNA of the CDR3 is TGTGCCAGCAGCCTGAGAGATACGCAGTATTTT.

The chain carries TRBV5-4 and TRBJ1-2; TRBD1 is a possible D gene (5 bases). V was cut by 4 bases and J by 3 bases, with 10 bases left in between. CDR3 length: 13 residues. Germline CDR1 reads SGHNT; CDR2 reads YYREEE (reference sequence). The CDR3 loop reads CASSIDSYYGYTF. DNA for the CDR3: TGTGCCAGCAGCATAGACAGCTACTATGGCTACACCTTC.

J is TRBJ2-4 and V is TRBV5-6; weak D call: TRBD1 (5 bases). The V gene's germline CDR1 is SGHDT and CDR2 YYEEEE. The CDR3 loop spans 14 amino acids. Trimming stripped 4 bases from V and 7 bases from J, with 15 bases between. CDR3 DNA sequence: TGTGCCAGCAGCCCGGCCCAGGGATTGAACATTCAGTACTTC. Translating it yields CASSPAQGLNIQYF.

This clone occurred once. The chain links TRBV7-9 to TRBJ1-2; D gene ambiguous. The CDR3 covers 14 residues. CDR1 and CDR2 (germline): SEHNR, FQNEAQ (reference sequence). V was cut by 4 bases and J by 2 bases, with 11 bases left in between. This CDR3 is CASSSLFRNYGYTF. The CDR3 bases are TGTGCCAGCAGCTCCCTTTTTAGAAACTATGGCTACACCTTC.

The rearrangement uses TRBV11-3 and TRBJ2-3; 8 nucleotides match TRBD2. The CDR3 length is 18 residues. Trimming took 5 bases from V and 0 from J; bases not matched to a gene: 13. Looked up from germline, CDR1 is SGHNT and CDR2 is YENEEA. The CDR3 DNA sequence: TGTGCCAGCAGCACCGGAGTAGCGGGGCCCTCTAGCACAGATACGCAGTATTTT. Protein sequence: CASSTGVAGPSSTDTQYF.

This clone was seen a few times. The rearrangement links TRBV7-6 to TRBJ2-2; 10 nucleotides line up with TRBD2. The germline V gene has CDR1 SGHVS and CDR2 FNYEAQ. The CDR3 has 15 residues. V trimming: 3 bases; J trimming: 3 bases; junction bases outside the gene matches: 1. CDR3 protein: CASSFTSGDTGELFF. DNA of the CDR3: TGTGCCAGCAGCTTTACTAGCGGGGACACCGGGGAGCTGTTTTTT.

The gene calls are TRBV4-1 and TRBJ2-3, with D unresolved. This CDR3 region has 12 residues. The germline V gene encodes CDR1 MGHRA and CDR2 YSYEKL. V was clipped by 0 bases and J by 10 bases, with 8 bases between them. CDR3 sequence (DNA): TGCGCCAGCAGCCAAGACGACATTCCGCAGTATTTT. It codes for CASSQDDIPQYF.

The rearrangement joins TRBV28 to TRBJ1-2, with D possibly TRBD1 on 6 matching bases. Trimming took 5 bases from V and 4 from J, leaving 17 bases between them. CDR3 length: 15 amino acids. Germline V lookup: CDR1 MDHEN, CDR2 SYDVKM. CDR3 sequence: CASSLRWTVLYGYTF. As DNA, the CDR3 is TGTGCCAGCAGTCTCCGATGGACAGTTCTCTATGGCTACACCTTC.

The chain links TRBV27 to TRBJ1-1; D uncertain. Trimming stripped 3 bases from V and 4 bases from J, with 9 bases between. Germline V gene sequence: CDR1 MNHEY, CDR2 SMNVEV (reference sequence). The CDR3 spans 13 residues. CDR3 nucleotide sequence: TGTGCCAGCAGTTTTGAGGGTGGCACTGAAGCTTTCTTT. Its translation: CASSFEGGTEAFF.

CDR3 nucleotide sequence: TGTGCCAGCAGCCCGCGGACAGGCTATGGCTACACCTTC. Its protein is CASSPRTGYGYTF. The V call is TRBV3-1 (or the pseudogene TRBV3-2), the J call TRBJ1-2, with TRBD1 identical over 7 bases. Losses at the gene ends were 4 bases for V and 4 bases for J; bases not matched to a gene: 3. There are 13 residues in the CDR3. CDR1 and CDR2 (germline): LGHDT, YNNKEL (reference sequence).

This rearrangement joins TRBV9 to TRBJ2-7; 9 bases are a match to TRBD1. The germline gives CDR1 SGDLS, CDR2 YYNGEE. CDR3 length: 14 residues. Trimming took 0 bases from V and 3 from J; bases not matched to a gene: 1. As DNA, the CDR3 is TGTGCCAGCAGCGTAGGGGGACAGGGCTACGAGCAGTACGTC. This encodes CASSVGGQGYEQYV.

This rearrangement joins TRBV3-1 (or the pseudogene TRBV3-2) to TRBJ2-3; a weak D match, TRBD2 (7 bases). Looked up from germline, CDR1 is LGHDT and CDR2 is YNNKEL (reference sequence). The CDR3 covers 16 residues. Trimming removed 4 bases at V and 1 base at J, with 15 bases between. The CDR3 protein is CASSPFRGAGTDTQYF. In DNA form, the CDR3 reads TGTGCCAGCAGCCCCTTCCGGGGGGCTGGCACAGATACGCAGTATTTT.

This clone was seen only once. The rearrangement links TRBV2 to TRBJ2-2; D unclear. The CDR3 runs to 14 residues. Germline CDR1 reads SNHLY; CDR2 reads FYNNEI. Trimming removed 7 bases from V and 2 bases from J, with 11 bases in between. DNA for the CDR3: TGTGCCAGCAATTCAGGCATCAACACCGGGGAGCTGTTTTTT. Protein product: CASNSGINTGELFF.

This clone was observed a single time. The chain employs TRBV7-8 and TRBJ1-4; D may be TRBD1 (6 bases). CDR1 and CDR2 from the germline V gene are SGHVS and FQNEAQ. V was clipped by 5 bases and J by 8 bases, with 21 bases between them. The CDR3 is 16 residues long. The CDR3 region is CASSRGGAPVKEKLFF. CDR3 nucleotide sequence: TGTGCCAGCAGCCGAGGGGGAGCTCCGGTTAAAGAAAAACTGTTTTTT.

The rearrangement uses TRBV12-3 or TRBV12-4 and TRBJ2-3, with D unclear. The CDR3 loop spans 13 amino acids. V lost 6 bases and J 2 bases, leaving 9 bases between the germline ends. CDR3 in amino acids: CASSRYYTDTQYF. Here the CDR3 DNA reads TGTGCCAGCAGCCGATACTACACAGATACGCAGTATTTT.

The CDR3 is CASSVSGNNYGYTF. The CDR3 DNA reads as TGTGCCAGCAGCGTATCAGGGAATAACTATGGCTACACCTTC. The rearrangement uses TRBV7-9 and TRBJ1-2; maybe TRBD1 (5 bases). The CDR3 consists of 14 residues. With 5 bases removed from V and 1 base from J, the gap between germline ends came to 11 bases. Germline CDR1 reads SEHNR; CDR2 reads FQNEAQ (reference sequence). Based on the CDR3 plus reference TRBV7-9 and TRBJ1-2, the full variable domain is DTGVSQNPRHKITKRGQNVTFRCDPISEHNRLYWYRQTLGQGPEFLTYFQNEAQLEKSRLLSDRFSAERPKGSFSTLEIQRTEQGDSAMYLCASSVSGNNYGYTFGSGTRLTVV.

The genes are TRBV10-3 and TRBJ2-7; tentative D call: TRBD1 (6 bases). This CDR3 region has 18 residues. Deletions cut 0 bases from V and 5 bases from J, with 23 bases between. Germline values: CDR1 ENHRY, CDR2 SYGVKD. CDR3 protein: CAISESIIWDNKVDEQYV. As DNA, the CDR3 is TGTGCCATCAGTGAGTCGATCATATGGGACAATAAAGTCGACGAGCAGTACGTC.

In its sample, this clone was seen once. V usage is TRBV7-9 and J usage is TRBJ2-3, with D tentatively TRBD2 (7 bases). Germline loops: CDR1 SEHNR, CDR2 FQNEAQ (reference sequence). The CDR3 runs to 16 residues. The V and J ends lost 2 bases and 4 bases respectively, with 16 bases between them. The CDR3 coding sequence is TGTGCCAGCAGCTTAACGGGGGGCGGCCCCCCAGATACGCAGTATTTT. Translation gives CASSLTGGGPPDTQYF.

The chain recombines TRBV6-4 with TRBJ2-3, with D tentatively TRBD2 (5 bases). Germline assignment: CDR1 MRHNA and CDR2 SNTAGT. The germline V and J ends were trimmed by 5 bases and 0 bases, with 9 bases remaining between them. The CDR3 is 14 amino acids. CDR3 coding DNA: TGTGCCAGCAGTCCGGACTTAAGCACAGATACGCAGTATTTT. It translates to CASSPDLSTDTQYF.

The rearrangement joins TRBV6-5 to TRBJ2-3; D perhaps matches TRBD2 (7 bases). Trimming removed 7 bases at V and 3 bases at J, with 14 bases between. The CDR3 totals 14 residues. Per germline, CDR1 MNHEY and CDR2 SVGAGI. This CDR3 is CASKDGGPTDTQYF. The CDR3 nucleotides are TGTGCCAGCAAGGACGGGGGGCCAACAGATACGCAGTATTTT.

CDR3 sequence: CASSFRDRQETQYF. The CDR3 bases are TGTGCCAGCAGCTTCCGGGACAGACAAGAGACCCAGTACTTC. The J gene is TRBJ2-5, the V gene TRBV11-2, with TRBD1 matching over 7 bases. J lost 2 bases, V lost 3 bases, and 3 bases had no gene match. This CDR3 contains 14 residues. The germline V gene has CDR1 SGHAT and CDR2 FQNNGV.

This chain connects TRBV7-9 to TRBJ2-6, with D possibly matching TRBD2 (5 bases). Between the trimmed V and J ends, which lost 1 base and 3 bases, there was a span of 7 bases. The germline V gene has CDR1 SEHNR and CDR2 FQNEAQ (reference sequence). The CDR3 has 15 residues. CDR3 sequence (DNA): TGTGCCAGCAGCTTAGTCAGCGGTGGGGCCAACGTCCTGACTTTC. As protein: CASSLVSGGANVLTF. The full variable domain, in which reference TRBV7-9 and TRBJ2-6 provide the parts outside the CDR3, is DTGVSQNPRHKITKRGQNVTFRCDPISEHNRLYWYRQTLGQGPEFLTYFQNEAQLEKSRLLSDRFSAERPKGSFSTLEIQRTEQGDSAMYLCASSLVSGGANVLTFGAGSRLTVL.

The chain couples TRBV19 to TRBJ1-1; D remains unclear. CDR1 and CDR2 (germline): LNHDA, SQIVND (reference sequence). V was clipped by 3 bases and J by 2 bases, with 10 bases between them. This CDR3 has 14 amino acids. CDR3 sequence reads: CASSIPGDNTEAFF. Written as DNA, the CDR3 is TGTGCCAGTAGTATTCCAGGTGACAACACTGAAGCTTTCTTT.